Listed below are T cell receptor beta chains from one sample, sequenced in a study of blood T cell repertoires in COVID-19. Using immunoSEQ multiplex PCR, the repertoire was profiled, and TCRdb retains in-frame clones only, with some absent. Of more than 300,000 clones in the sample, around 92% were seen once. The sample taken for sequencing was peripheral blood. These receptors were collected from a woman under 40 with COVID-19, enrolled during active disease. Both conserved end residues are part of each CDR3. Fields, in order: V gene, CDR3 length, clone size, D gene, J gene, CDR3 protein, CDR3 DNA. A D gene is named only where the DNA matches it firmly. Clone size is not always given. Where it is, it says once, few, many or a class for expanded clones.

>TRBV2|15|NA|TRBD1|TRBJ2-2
CASSFDRGQAGELFF
TGTGCCAGCAGTTTTGACAGGGGGCAGGCCGGGGAGCTGTTTTTT
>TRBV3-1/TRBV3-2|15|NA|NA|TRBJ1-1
CASSQWSTVNTEAFF
TGTGCCAGCAGCCAATGGTCAACAGTGAACACTGAAGCTTTCTTT
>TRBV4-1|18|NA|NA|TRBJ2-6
CASSQPLAGRPGANVLTF
TGCGCCAGCAGCCAACCTTTGGCAGGGCGCCCTGGGGCCAACGTCCTGACTTTC
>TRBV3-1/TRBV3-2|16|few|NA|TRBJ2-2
CASSQAGDSLTGELFF
TGTGCCAGCAGCCAGGCCGGCGACTCCCTCACCGGGGAGCTGTTTTTT
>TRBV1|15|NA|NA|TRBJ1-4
CTSSQDHAGYEKLFF
TGCACCAGCAGCCAAGATCACGCAGGGTATGAAAAACTGTTTTTT
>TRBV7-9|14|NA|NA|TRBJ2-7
CASSTTGLSYEQYF
TGTGCCAGCAGCACGACAGGCCTCTCCTACGAGCAGTACTTC
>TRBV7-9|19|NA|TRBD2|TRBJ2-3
CASRAPGLAGRLHTDTQYF
TGTGCCAGCAGGGCCCCGGGACTAGCGGGGCGACTACACACAGATACGCAGTATTTT
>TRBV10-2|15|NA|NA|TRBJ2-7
CASSPPTYTSYEQYF
TGCGCCAGCTCACCTCCCACCTATACCTCCTACGAGCAGTACTTC
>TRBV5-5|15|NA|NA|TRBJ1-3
CASSLRGTSGNTIYF
TGTGCCAGCAGCTTGCGTGGGACATCCGGAAACACCATATATTTT
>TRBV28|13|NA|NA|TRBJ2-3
CASSFFSTDTQYF
TGTGCCAGCAGTTTCTTCAGCACAGATACGCAGTATTTT
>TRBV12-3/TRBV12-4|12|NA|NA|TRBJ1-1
CASSPRQTEAFF
TGTGCCAGCAGTCCCAGACAGACTGAAGCTTTCTTT
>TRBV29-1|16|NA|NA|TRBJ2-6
CSVVTGEVSGANVLTF
TGCAGCGTTGTCACAGGGGAGGTCTCTGGGGCCAACGTCCTGACTTTC
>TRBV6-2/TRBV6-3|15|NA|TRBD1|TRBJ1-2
CASSSSGTGNYGYTF
TGTGCCAGCAGTTCATCCGGGACAGGGAACTATGGCTACACCTTC
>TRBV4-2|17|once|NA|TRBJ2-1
CASSQGRRKGRFREQFF
TGTGCCAGCAGCCAAGGTCGGAGGAAAGGGAGGTTTCGTGAGCAGTTCTTC
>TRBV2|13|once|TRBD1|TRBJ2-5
CASSSTGVETQYF
TGTGCCAGCAGTTCAACAGGGGTGGAGACCCAGTACTTC
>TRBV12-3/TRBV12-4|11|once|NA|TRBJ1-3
CASSFSRDFNF
TGTGCCAGCAGTTTCTCCCGGGATTTTAATTTT
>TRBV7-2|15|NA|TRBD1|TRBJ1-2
CASSLATGGSYGYTF
TGTGCCAGCAGCTTAGCGACAGGGGGTTCCTATGGCTACACCTTC
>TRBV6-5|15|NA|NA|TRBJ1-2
CASAPRYPQIYGYTF
TGTGCCAGCGCCCCCCGGTATCCACAGATCTATGGCTACACCTTC
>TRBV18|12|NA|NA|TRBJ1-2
CASSEDPYGYTF
TGTGCCAGCTCAGAGGATCCATATGGCTACACCTTC
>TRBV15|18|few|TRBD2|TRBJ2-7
CATSRGLAGVSTNYEQYF
TGTGCCACCAGCAGAGGACTGGCGGGGGTCTCAACCAACTACGAGCAGTACTTC
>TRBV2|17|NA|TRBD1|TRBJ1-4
CASKAGTGNMANEKLFF
TGTGCCAGCAAGGCCGGGACAGGGAATATGGCTAATGAAAAACTGTTTTTT
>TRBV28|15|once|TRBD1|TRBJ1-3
CASSTWTGQGNTIYF
TGTGCCAGCAGCACCTGGACAGGGCAAGGAAACACCATATATTTT
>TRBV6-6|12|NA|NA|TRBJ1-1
CASSSTGYEAFF
TGTGCCAGCAGCTCAACCGGGTACGAAGCTTTCTTT
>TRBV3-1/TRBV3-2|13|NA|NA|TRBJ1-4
CASSPGGGEKLFF
TGTGCCAGCAGCCCTGGCGGGGGGGAAAAACTGTTTTTT
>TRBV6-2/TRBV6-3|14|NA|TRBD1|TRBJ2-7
CASTPVGGPYEQYF
TGTGCCAGCACCCCCGTAGGGGGCCCCTACGAGCAGTACTTC
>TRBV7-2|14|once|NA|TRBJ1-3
CASTVGGGANTIYF
TGTGCCAGCACGGTCGGTGGGGGGGCAAACACCATATATTTT
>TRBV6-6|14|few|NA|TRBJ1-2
CASSFKAGRDGYTF
TGTGCCAGCAGTTTCAAGGCGGGTCGGGATGGCTACACCTTC
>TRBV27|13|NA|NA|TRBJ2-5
CASSFGGEETQYF
TGTGCCAGCAGTTTCGGCGGGGAAGAGACCCAGTACTTC
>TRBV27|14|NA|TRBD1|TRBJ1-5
CASSFQGANQPQHF
TGTGCCAGCAGTTTCCAGGGGGCGAATCAGCCCCAGCATTTT
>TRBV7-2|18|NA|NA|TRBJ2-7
CASSLAGPVGGIPYEQYF
TGTGCCAGCAGCTTAGCCGGCCCGGTCGGAGGGATTCCCTACGAGCAGTACTTC
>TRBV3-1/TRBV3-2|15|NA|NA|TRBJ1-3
CASSQDRTAGNTIYF
TGTGCCAGCAGCCAAGATCGGACAGCTGGAAACACCATATATTTT
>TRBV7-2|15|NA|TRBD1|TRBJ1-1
CASSPGQGLGTEAFF
TGTGCCAGCAGCCCCGGACAGGGGTTGGGGACTGAAGCTTTCTTT
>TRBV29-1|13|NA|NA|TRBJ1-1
CSVGGRLNTEAFF
TGCAGCGTTGGGGGCCGCCTGAACACTGAAGCTTTCTTT
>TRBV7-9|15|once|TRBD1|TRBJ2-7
CASSSPGQGLYEQYF
TGTGCCAGCAGCTCCCCGGGACAGGGGCTTTACGAGCAGTACTTC
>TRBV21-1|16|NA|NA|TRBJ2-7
CASSTRTQGAGYEQYF
TGTGCCAGCAGCACCCGAACACAGGGGGCTGGTTACGAGCAGTACTTC
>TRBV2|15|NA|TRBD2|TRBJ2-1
CASSEWTSGEREQFF
TGTGCCAGCAGTGAATGGACTAGCGGGGAGAGGGAGCAGTTCTTC
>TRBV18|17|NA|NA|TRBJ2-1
CASSTPSRAGTPYEQFF
TGTGCCAGCTCAACTCCTAGTAGGGCGGGGACCCCCTATGAGCAGTTCTTC